The clone carrying this T cell receptor beta chain was recorded many times. Its antigen is currently unknown. This CDR3 has 17 residues. In germline, CDR1 is SGHAT, CDR2 FQNNGV. Trimming took 2 bases from V and 0 from J, leaving 11 bases between them. This specimen comes from a study of molecular identifiers for immune sequencing clone quantification. TCRdb fed the PCR reads into MiXCR, producing one record per CDR3 protein. The sample lists hundreds of thousands of distinct CDR3 sequences; just under 20% were seen once. General study points: It was shown that clones above 20 RNA copies held over 99% of effector molecules, but under 1% in naive cells.

The rearrangement links TRBV11-2 to TRBJ1-6; D uncertain. The sequenced material came from naive CD8+ T cells from blood, with Jurkat cell RNA spiked in. Subset reported: FACS-sorted CD8+CD4-CCR7+CD45RA+ naive T cells. This receptor was identified in a human donor in good health. Some libraries in this study had Jurkat cell RNA spiked in. The CDR3 DNA reads as TGTGCCAGCAGCTTATCGGCCAGTAGCTCCTATAATTCACCCCTCCACTTT. Amino acid sequence: CASSLSASSSYNSPLHF.